This TCR beta chain was obtained from a study of human thymus T cells (dated by TCRdb to 2018 to 2021). Regarding the research as a whole: TCR alpha and beta repertoires from fewer than ten infant thymus samples and four related peripheral blood samples were characterized in the study. Donor ages ranging from roughly 7 to 250 days were recorded, and over 5 male and a couple of female infants were included in the cohort. What the authors observed across the whole study: The related research reported highly overlapping thymic TCR repertoires among unrelated individuals. V and J gene segment usage appeared biased in both thymic and peripheral blood repertoires. Thymus samples yielded on average roughly 810,000 unique TCRB clonotypes, compared with 75,000 to 85,000 from blood samples.

The thymus tissue came from surgical resects taken out during corrective cardiac surgery. In Finland, the donors were immunologically healthy infants who were having open corrective cardiac surgery for congenital heart defects. Thymocytes were freed from the tissue by mechanical means and kept at -70 degrees C as pellets of roughly 9-34 million cells. A QIAsymphony instrument was used to extract genomic DNA from frozen cell pellets. Using the immunoSEQ multiplex PCR assay, the TCRB and TCRAD loci were amplified from a standardized quantity of quality-controlled genomic DNA. Amplicons spanned the V(D)J region at a length sufficient to cover the CDR3 and identify V and J genes. Through the commercial immunoSEQ service, the amplicons were sequenced on an Illumina platform. As for the original processing: Primer bias and sequencing errors were corrected as previously described, and TCRAD and TCRB definitions were based on the IMGT database. The repertoires were analysed using immunoSEQ Analyzer 3.0 and VDJTools for basic statistics, V/J segment usage, diversity estimates, rarefaction and pairwise overlap. Chao1, ChaoE, Efron-Thisted, Shannon and inverse Simpson indices were used to estimate diversity, which was also estimated on datasets down-sampled to the smallest sample. Repertoire overlap was assessed by strict matching of CDR3 nucleotide sequence, V gene and J gene, and clustering was done by Jaccard-based multidimensional scaling. The source is immuneACCESS, and TCRdb retained only in-frame sequences with V and J called. Part of the clones is not carried over; for the studies checked, unresolved V genes explain less than half of this, and the remainder is unexplained. That table supplies the V and J calls and clone size; D and trimming were determined from the DNA. This sample gives approximately 71,000 clones in total; 85% to 95% of them show up just once. The ten largest clones add up to about 0.03% of the sample.

Comment on this clone: Its antigen is not yet known. Sequence at one end of the junction differs from germline and may be a read error.

Sequenced: thymus tissue. The clonotype comes from a girl less than two years old with a congenital heart defect but otherwise immunologically healthy.

The CDR3 loop reads CASREGIRGTYNEQFF. DNA sequence: TGTGCCAGCAGAGAAGGGATTAGGGGGACCTACAATGAGCAGTTCTTC. The receptor chain draws on TRBV2 and TRBJ2-1; the D region possibly corresponds to TRBD1 (6 bases align). Taken from the germline V gene, the CDR1 and CDR2 loops are SNHLY and FYNNEI. The CDR3, cysteine through phenylalanine, is 16 amino acids long. Only CDR3 DNA remains: 48 bases, in frame from the first base.